These T cell receptor beta chains were read from a single sample in a study of cytomegalovirus exposure and HLA in healthy donors. The table came from immunoSEQ multiplex PCR; TCRdb's copy has only in-frame clones and leaves some out. The sample shows more than 100,000 clones, about two thirds of them seen only once. The sequenced material came from PBMCs. The receptors come from a woman aged 40 to 55 in good health and CMV-seropositive. Both conserved end residues are part of each CDR3. Fields, in order: CDR3 length, D gene, J gene, clone size, V gene, CDR3 protein, CDR3 DNA. D genes are given only for firm matches. Expanded clones are given a class, and other clones once, few, many or no size at all.

>13|.|TRBJ1-2|.|TRBV19
CASSIQTGYGYTF
TGTGCCAGTAGTATCCAGACTGGCTATGGCTACACCTTC
>16|.|TRBJ1-1|few|TRBV10-3
CAISESSLTENTEAFF
TGTGCCATCAGTGAGTCGAGTCTAACAGAGAACACTGAAGCTTTCTTT
>15|TRBD2|TRBJ2-3|.|TRBV19
CASSIGGRITDTQYF
TGTGCCAGTAGTATAGGCGGGAGGATTACAGATACGCAGTATTTT
>15|.|TRBJ1-1|few|TRBV4-2
CASSPGIQGNTEAFF
TGTGCCAGCAGCCCAGGGATTCAGGGGAATACTGAAGCTTTCTTT
>12|.|TRBJ1-5|.|TRBV30
CAWTGRNQPQHF
TGTGCCTGGACAGGGCGGAATCAGCCCCAGCATTTT
>14|.|TRBJ1-1|.|TRBV13
CASSQSGLNTEAFF
TGTGCCAGCAGCCAGTCGGGGTTGAACACTGAAGCTTTCTTT
>14|TRBD1|TRBJ1-2|.|TRBV5-6
CASKTEGASYGYTF
TGTGCCAGCAAGACGGAGGGGGCGAGCTATGGCTACACCTTC
>14|TRBD1|TRBJ1-5|.|TRBV6-1
CASSLDRVGQPQHF
TGTGCCAGCAGTCTGGACAGGGTAGGACAGCCCCAGCATTTT
>15|TRBD2|TRBJ2-7|few|TRBV10-3
CAISFRRGNSYEQYF
TGTGCCATCAGTTTTCGGCGGGGGAATTCCTACGAGCAGTACTTC
>16|.|TRBJ2-2|few|TRBV5-6
CASSGDTAWNTGELFF
TGTGCCAGCAGCGGGGACACCGCGTGGAACACCGGGGAGCTGTTTTTT
>12|.|TRBJ1-4|few|TRBV15
CATSRDRRELFF
TGTGCCACCAGCAGAGATCGTCGGGAACTGTTTTTT
>15|TRBD2|TRBJ2-1|.|TRBV2
CASSDPRGAHNEQFF
TGTGCCAGCAGTGACCCGCGGGGGGCTCACAATGAGCAGTTCTTC
>15|.|TRBJ1-5|.|TRBV2
CASRWGETSNQPQHF
TGTGCCAGCCGCTGGGGGGAGACAAGCAATCAGCCCCAGCATTTT
>14|.|TRBJ1-3|.|TRBV7-2
CASSLGRSGNTIYF
TGTGCCAGCAGCTTGGGGAGATCGGGAAACACCATATATTTT
>16|TRBD1|TRBJ2-3|once|TRBV7-2
CASSTGQGRSTDTQYF
TGTGCCAGCAGCACGGGACAGGGGAGGAGCACAGATACGCAGTATTTT
>13|TRBD1|TRBJ1-1|.|TRBV6-5
CASSPTGETEAFF
TGTGCCAGCAGCCCGACAGGGGAGACTGAAGCTTTCTTT
>15|.|TRBJ1-2|few|TRBV7-8
CASSDITGHESGYTF
TGTGCCAGCAGCGATATTACAGGCCACGAATCTGGCTACACCTTC
>15|TRBD1|TRBJ2-7|.|TRBV27
CASSPGQGARYEQYF
TGTGCCAGCAGTCCCGGCCAGGGGGCGCGGTACGAGCAGTACTTC
>14|.|TRBJ1-1|.|TRBV6-6
CASTPPGVVAEAFF
TGTGCCAGCACTCCCCCAGGGGTAGTCGCTGAAGCTTTCTTT
>15|TRBD2|TRBJ2-7|.|TRBV5-4
CASSRRLAGRHEQYF
TGTGCCAGCAGCCGTCGGCTAGCGGGGAGACACGAGCAGTACTTC
>14|.|TRBJ1-2|.|TRBV5-1
CASSSSGQSYGYTF
TGCGCCAGCAGCTCAAGTGGGCAATCCTATGGCTACACCTTC
>15|TRBD1|TRBJ1-1|.|TRBV4-3
CASSHDRGRDTEAFF
TGCGCCAGCAGCCATGACAGGGGACGGGACACTGAAGCTTTCTTT